The 32 T cell receptor beta chains listed next were all sequenced from one sample in a study of tumor and adjacent non-tumor tissue in lung cancer. RNA was extracted from bulk tissue without any cell sorting. Three rounds of nested PCR, following a modified ARM-PCR protocol, produced the TCRbeta library. TCRdb independently ran MiXCR on the multiplex PCR reads; one entry per CDR3 protein. The sample holds fewer than 85,000 distinct CDR3 sequences, roughly 80% seen once. Sequencing was performed on lung tumor tissue. The source is a woman between 45 and 65 years old with non-small cell lung cancer.

CDR3 bases: TGCAGTGCTAGCACTAATTTACATGGTAGAAAAGGGAGAGAGGCTTTCTTT. Its translation: CSASTNLHGRKGREAFF. The chain employs TRBV20-1 and TRBJ1-1; D remains ambiguous. This CDR3 region has 17 residues. Germline V gene sequence: CDR1 DFQATT, CDR2 SNEGSKA (reference sequence). Trimming removed 3 bases at V and 11 bases at J, with 31 bases between.

This chain uses TRBV20-1 with TRBJ1-5, with 7 nucleotides matching TRBD1. Germline lookup yields CDR1 DFQATT and CDR2 SNEGSKA (reference sequence). The CDR3 runs 13 residues. The J segment lost 9 bases and the V segment lost 2 bases, leaving 7 bases of the junction unmatched. CDR3 protein: CSARRQGLRPQHF. As DNA, the CDR3 is TGCAGTGCTAGACGACAGGGACTTAGGCCCCAGCATTTT.

The rearrangement uses TRBV20-1 and TRBJ1-2; D remains unclear. Germline CDR1 and CDR2: DFQATT and SNEGSKA (reference sequence). The V and J ends lost 1 base and 8 bases respectively, with 17 bases between them. The CDR3 has 14 residues. The CDR3 is CSARASFQGSGYTF. CDR3 sequence (DNA): TGCAGTGCTAGAGCCTCTTTTCAAGGCTCCGGCTACACCTTC.

The chain combines TRBV20-1 with TRBJ2-4; D is uncertain. CDR3 length: 13 amino acids. Germline values: CDR1 DFQATT, CDR2 SNEGSKA (reference sequence). V shed 4 bases and J shed 3 bases, with 10 bases lying between them. DNA of the CDR3: TGCAGTGCTATTTGGACGCTCAAAAACATTCAGTACTTC. Protein product: CSAIWTLKNIQYF.

As concerns this clonotype: This may be a read error: a much more frequent sequence differs by one nucleotide. This rearrangement joins TRBV28 to TRBJ2-7; 8 nucleotides align to TRBD2. V shed 5 bases and J 4 bases; nucleotides not matched to a gene: 4. Germline assignment: CDR1 MDHEN and CDR2 SYDVKM. The CDR3 sequence is 13 residues long. Here the CDR3 DNA reads TGTGCCAGCAGTCAGGGACTAGGATACGAGCAGTACTTC. This codes for CASSQGLGYEQYF.

Of note for this clonotype: The junction departs from germline at one end; a sequencing error may be responsible. The CDR3 nucleotides read TGTCTTGCCCAGGGGTTTAGCGGGAGTGGTGGAAACATTCAGTCCTTC. It translates to CLAQGFSGSGGNIQSF. The rearrangement links TRBV20-1 to TRBJ2-4, with 9 bases identical to TRBD2. CDR3 size: 16 residues. The germline CDR1 and CDR2 sequences are DFQATT and SNEGSKA (reference sequence).

Details on this clonotype: As the CDR3 is not closed by the conserved phenylalanine or tryptophan, this likely results from a read error. This rearrangement joins TRBV4-1 to TRBJ2-7; D unclear. The CDR3 is 15 amino acids. The germline V gene has CDR1 MGHRA and CDR2 YSYEKL. The CDR3 DNA follows: TGCGCCAGCAGACAAGGAACCCACTCCTCCTACGAGCAGTACCTA. Translated, it gives CASRQGTHSSYEQYL.

About this clonotype itself: The germline gene is not matched at one end of the junction; a read error may be the cause. The chain employs TRBV4-2 and TRBJ2-1; no clear D. Germline loops: CDR1 LGHNA, CDR2 YNFKEQ. This CDR3 region has 15 residues. The DNA of the CDR3 is TGTGCCATCAGCCATGAAAAGAATACGGGCAACGAGCAGTTCTTC. This translates into CAISHEKNTGNEQFF.

A word on this clonotype: Here the CDR3 omits its conserved ending phenylalanine or tryptophan, so a read error is the likely source. The DNA for the CDR3 is TGCAGTCCGCAAACTAGCTCGGGCTACAATGAGCAGTTCTAC. Its protein product is CSPQTSSGYNEQFY. The V and J genes are TRBV20-1 and TRBJ2-1, with D possibly matching TRBD2 (6 bases). The CDR3 has 14 residues. Trimming shortened V by 8 bases and J by 3 bases, and 17 bases separated the two germline ends. CDR1 DFQATT and CDR2 SNEGSKA come from the germline V gene (reference sequence).

This sequence joins TRBV6-2 or TRBV6-3 and TRBJ2-1, with a possible D match to TRBD2 (5 bases). Trimming took off 4 bases at V and 1 base at J, with 14 bases between the two ends. Germline CDR1 MNHEY, CDR2 SVGEGT. The CDR3 sequence is 16 residues long. The CDR3 region has the DNA TGTGCCAGCAGTTTTAGCGTGAGACTATCCTACAATGAGCAGTTCTTC. Residues: CASSFSVRLSYNEQFF.

On this clonotype: One end of the junction is discordant with germline, which a read error may explain. This rearrangement joins TRBV20-1 to TRBJ2-1, with a possible D match to TRBD2 (5 bases). From germline, CDR1 is DFQATT and CDR2 SNEGSKA (reference sequence). This CDR3 spans 18 amino acids. The CDR3: CRATDGTSGRTWGNEQFF. For the CDR3, the DNA is TGCAGAGCTACAGATGGTACTAGTGGGAGAACGTGGGGCAATGAGCAGTTCTTC.

On this clonotype itself: The junction does not match germline at one end; this may be a read error. This chain uses TRBV12-3 or TRBV12-4 with TRBJ2-6; D perhaps matches TRBD1 (6 bases). CDR3 length: 16 amino acids. The chain's CDR3 is CASRTGSSTGANVLAF. CDR3 nucleotide sequence: TGTGCCAGCAGAACAGGGAGCTCCACTGGGGCCAACGTCTTGGCTTTC.

This chain joins TRBV10-3 and TRBJ2-7; 8 positions agree with TRBD1. V was pared by 6 bases and J by 10 bases, with 11 bases of the junction left unmatched. The CDR3 sequence is 13 residues long. In germline, CDR1 is ENHRY, CDR2 SYGVKD. Here the CDR3 DNA reads TGTGCCATCAGAGATGGACAGGGCGAGGAACAGTACTTC. This encodes CAIRDGQGEEQYF.

This clonotype was observed a handful of times. This sequence may be a read error, since a much larger clone differs from it by one base. Without the conserved terminal phenylalanine or tryptophan, this CDR3 likely stems from a read error. This chain uses TRBV28 with TRBJ2-7, with D tentatively TRBD1 (6 bases). CDR3 length: 15 residues. Germline V CDR1 and CDR2: MDHEN, SYDVKM. V lost 5 bases and J lost 1, with 15 bases in between. CDR3 sequence: CASSPRGTASYEQYL. CDR3 DNA sequence: TGTGCCAGCAGTCCTAGGGGGACGGCTTCCTACGAGCAGTACCTC.

This chain connects TRBV6-1 to TRBJ2-2; a weak D match, TRBD2 (6 bases). The CDR3 extends over 14 amino acids. Germline-derived CDR1 and CDR2 are MNHNS and SASEGT. Trimming stripped 6 bases from V and 6 bases from J, with 14 bases between. CDR3 coding DNA: TGTGCCAGCAGGCGGGACGGACACTCCGGGGAGCTGTTTTTT. Translated: CASRRDGHSGELFF.

In the case of this clonotype: At one boundary the junction diverges from the germline segment, which might be a read error. The rearrangement links TRBV29-1 to TRBJ2-2, with 12 bases lining up with TRBD2. Per germline, CDR1 SQVTM and CDR2 ANQGSEA. The CDR3 totals 13 residues. The CDR3 sequence is CSGTSGNAGDLFF. CDR3 nucleotides: TGCAGCGGGACTAGCGGGAATGCTGGGGACCTGTTTTTT.

With regard to this clonotype: Sequence at one end of the junction differs from germline and may be a read error. This chain connects TRBV4-2 to TRBJ1-5; 9 nucleotides line up with TRBD1. CDR1 and CDR2 (germline): LGHNA, YNFKEQ. There are 15 residues in the CDR3. The CDR3 here is CVSSQSTGGGQPQHF. CDR3 nucleotide sequence: TGCGTCAGCAGCCAATCTACAGGGGGCGGTCAGCCCCAGCATTTT.

The chain is built from TRBV6-1 and TRBJ2-7; 8 nucleotides align to TRBD1. This CDR3 is 15 amino acids long. After removal of 6 bases from V and 2 bases from J, the junction contained 9 bases not matched to a gene. In germline, CDR1 is MNHNS, CDR2 SASEGT. DNA of the CDR3: TGTGCCAGCAGCGAGCAGGGGACAGGAGCCTACGAGCAGTACTTC. It is translated as CASSEQGTGAYEQYF.

This clonotype was counted between two and nine times. This CDR3 reads CASSWVDTGGNEQFF. As DNA, the CDR3 is TGCGCCAGCAGCTGGGTGGACACGGGTGGCAATGAGCAGTTCTTC. The chain uses TRBV5-1 and TRBJ2-1, with D tentatively TRBD1 (5 bases). Germline V gene data show CDR1 as SGHRS and CDR2 as YFSETQ. CDR3 length: 15 residues. The V end lost 3 bases, the J end lost 6 bases, and 16 bases lay between the germline ends.

As to this clonotype: One end of the junction varies from germline; a read error may be responsible. The chain is built from TRBV11-3 and TRBJ2-1; perhaps TRBD2 as D (6 bases). This CDR3 region has 17 residues. Looked up from germline, CDR1 is SGHNT and CDR2 is YENEEA. CDR3 sequence (DNA): TGTTCCAGCAGCCTTAACGGGAGCGCGTCAACGGACAATGAGCAGTTCTTC. Its protein product is CSSSLNGSASTDNEQFF. The whole variable domain, filled in from reference TRBV11-3 and TRBJ2-1, reads EAGVVQSPRYKIIEKKQPVAFWCNPISGHNTLYWYLQNLGQGPELLIRYENEEAVDDSQLPKDRFSAERLKGVDSTLKIQPAELGDSAVYLCSSSLNGSASTDNEQFFGPGTRLTVL.

By its share, this clonotype is large (0.1 to 1%). J is TRBJ2-3 and V is TRBV28; D is perhaps TRBD2 (6 bases). Germline V gives CDR1 MDHEN, CDR2 SYDVKM. This CDR3 region has 12 residues. V lost 7 bases and J 5 bases, leaving 10 bases between the germline ends. DNA of the CDR3: TGTGCCAGCACCTTGGGGGGAGATACGCAGTATTTT. Its protein product is CASTLGGDTQYF. Supplemented by reference TRBV28 and TRBJ2-3, the full variable domain reads DVKVTQSSRYLVKRTGEKVFLECVQDMDHENMFWYRQDPGLGLRLIYFSYDVKMKEKGDIPEGYSVSREKKERFSLILESASTNQTSMYLCASTLGGDTQYFGPGTRLTVL.

Concerning this clonotype: Given the absence of the conserved phenylalanine or tryptophan at the CDR3 end, a read error is likely. The chain carries TRBV28 and TRBJ2-3, with a possible D match to TRBD2 (5 bases). Germline V gives CDR1 MDHEN, CDR2 SYDVKM. The CDR3 runs to 15 residues. The V end was cut by 5 bases, the J end by 2 bases, with 14 bases between. The CDR3 reads CASSPPSTLTDTQYL. The CDR3 DNA reads TGTGCCAGCAGTCCCCCTAGCACACTCACAGATACGCAGTATTTG.

With respect to this clonotype: A read error may account for a junction end that differs from germline. The gene calls are TRBV29-1 and TRBJ2-7; TRBD1 aligns across 7 bases. Germline V gene lookup returns CDR1 SQVTM and CDR2 ANQGSEA. CDR3 length: 15 residues. Here the CDR3 DNA reads TGTAGCGTGCGAATCCGGGACAGTGTGTCCTACGAGCAGTACTTC. The encoded protein is CSVRIRDSVSYEQYF.

The V gene is TRBV20-1, the J gene TRBJ2-5, with D possibly matching TRBD2 (5 bases). V lost 7 bases and J 9 bases, leaving 27 bases between the germline ends. Germline loops: CDR1 DFQATT, CDR2 SNEGSKA (reference sequence). This CDR3 comprises 15 residues. The CDR3, as DNA: TGCAGTGTTACCAAACCCACGGGGAGCGGTGAGGCCCAGTACTTC. Residues: CSVTKPTGSGEAQYF.

Concerning this clonotype: The junction does not match germline at one end; this may be a read error. This chain joins TRBV29-1 and TRBJ2-7; D is possibly TRBD1 (5 bases). The CDR3 is made up of 15 amino acids. Germline CDR1 and CDR2: SQVTM and ANQGSEA. This CDR3 is CSVVLGWGDSYEQCF. The CDR3 bases are TGCAGCGTTGTTTTAGGTTGGGGCGACAGCTACGAGCAGTGCTTC.

The V call is TRBV20-1, the J call TRBJ1-2; no clear D. CDR3 size: 12 residues. V lost 4 bases and J 5 bases, leaving 11 bases between the germline ends. In germline, CDR1 is DFQATT, CDR2 SNEGSKA (reference sequence). Here the CDR3 reads CSAKGVLYGYTF. CDR3 in DNA: TGCAGTGCTAAGGGAGTCCTTTATGGCTACACCTTC.

For this clonotype: This sequence may be a read error, since a much larger clone differs from it by one base. The chain recombines TRBV12-3 or TRBV12-4 with TRBJ1-2; D is undetermined. This CDR3 is built from 14 residues. The chain's CDR3 is CTSSPRRRSYGYTF. As DNA, the CDR3 is TGTACCAGCAGCCCTCGTAGGAGAAGCTATGGCTACACCTTC.

In this sample, this clonotype turned up a few times. At one end the junction does not follow the germline gene, possibly because of a read error. The chain uses TRBV6-5 and TRBJ2-7, with TRBD2 matching 7 bases. The germline V gene encodes CDR1 MNHEY and CDR2 SVGAGI. The CDR3 runs 15 residues. CDR3 sequence: CASSYSAGVTYEQFF. The CDR3 coding sequence is TGTGCCAGCAGTTACTCGGCGGGAGTTACCTACGAGCAGTTTTTC.

As concerns this clonotype: The CDR3 end shows no conserved phenylalanine or tryptophan, and so a read error is likely. The chain carries TRBV29-1 and TRBJ2-6; D not certain. The CDR3 loop spans 15 amino acids. From germline, CDR1 is SQVTM and CDR2 ANQGSEA. CDR3 in DNA: TGCAGCGTTATAGAACAGAACTCTGGGTCCAACGTCCTGACTTTA. As protein: CSVIEQNSGSNVLTL.

About this clonotype itself: Lacking the conserved final phenylalanine or tryptophan, this CDR3 likely reflects a read error. It is unclear where the CDR3 begins or ends on the DNA, so no DNA is shown, and the CDR3 is as TCRdb lists it. The genes are TRBV7-9 and TRBJ1-1; the D call TRBD1 from the table was never checked on the DNA. Counting both end residues, the CDR3 totals 15 amino acids. CDR1 is SEHNR, CDR2 FQNEAQ, per germline (reference sequence). The chain's CDR3 is CASSRPTGQNTEASY.

Regarding this clonotype: Mismatch with germline at one junction end may stem from a read error. The chain couples TRBV4-1 to TRBJ1-4; no definite D call. The CDR3 consists of 15 residues. The germline CDR1 and CDR2 sequences are MGHRA and YSYEKL. The CDR3 DNA is TGCGCTAGCACCCAAGGTACTGGAGGGAATGAAAAACTGTTTTTT. Translating gives CASTQGTGGNEKLFF.

This sequence joins TRBV4-3 and TRBJ2-2; 8 nucleotides agree with TRBD1. This CDR3 comprises 17 residues. Germline V gene data show CDR1 as LGHNA and CDR2 as YSLEER. The V and J ends lost 4 bases and 5 bases, in that order; junction bases with no gene match: 12. Here the CDR3 DNA reads TGCGCCAGCAGCCCTCAATGGACAGGGCAATTAACCGGGGAGCTGTTTTTT. It is translated as CASSPQWTGQLTGELFF.